This record covers a single T cell receptor (beta chain). Peripheral blood and lesional scalp punch biopsies came from alopecia areata patients. It was cDNA, reverse transcribed from extracted RNA, that served as the sequencing template. TCRdb keeps only in-frame clones here, not all; method: immunoSEQ multiplex PCR. The table lists 150,000 or so clones, 47% of them singletons. This specimen comes from a study of CD8+ T cells in alopecia areata. Study at large: Patients took tofacitinib for 6 to 18 months, followed by 6 drug-free months.

V lost 4 bases to trimming and J lost 8 bases; unmatched junction nucleotides: 7. Germline CDR1 reads SQVTM; CDR2 reads ANQGSEA. This CDR3 spans 12 amino acids. The TCR sequence derives from a human donor with alopecia areata. The sequenced material came from CD4+ T cells sorted from blood. V and J are TRBV29-1 and TRBJ1-2, with 7 bases aligning to TRBD1. The CDR3, as DNA: TGCAGCGTTGGGGAGACAGGGAAAGGCTACACCTTC. Protein: CSVGETGKGYTF.